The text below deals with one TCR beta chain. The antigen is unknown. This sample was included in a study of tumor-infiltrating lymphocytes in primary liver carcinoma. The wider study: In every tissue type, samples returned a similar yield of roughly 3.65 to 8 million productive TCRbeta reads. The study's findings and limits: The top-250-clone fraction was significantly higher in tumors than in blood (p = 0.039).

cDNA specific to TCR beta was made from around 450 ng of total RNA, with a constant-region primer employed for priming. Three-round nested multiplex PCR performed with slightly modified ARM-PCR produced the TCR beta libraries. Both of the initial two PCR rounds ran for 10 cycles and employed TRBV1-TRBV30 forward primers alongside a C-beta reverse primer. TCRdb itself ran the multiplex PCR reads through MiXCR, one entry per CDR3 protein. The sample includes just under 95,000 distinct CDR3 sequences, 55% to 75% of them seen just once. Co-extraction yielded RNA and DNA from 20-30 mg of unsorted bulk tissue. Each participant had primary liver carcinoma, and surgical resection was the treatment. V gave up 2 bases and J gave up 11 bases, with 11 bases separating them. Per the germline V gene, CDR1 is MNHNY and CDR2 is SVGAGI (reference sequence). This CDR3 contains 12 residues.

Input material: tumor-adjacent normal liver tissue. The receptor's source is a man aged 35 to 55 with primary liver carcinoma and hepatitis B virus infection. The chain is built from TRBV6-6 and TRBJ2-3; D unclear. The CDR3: CASSYAGDEQYF. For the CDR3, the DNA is TGTGCCAGCAGTTACGCTGGGGATGAGCAGTATTTT.